This T cell receptor (beta chain) was captured by sequencing in a study of blood T cell repertoires in COVID-19. Whole-study context: The study drew acute and convalescent COVID-19 samples from the United States, Italy and Spain.

Some clones are missing from TCRdb's copy, which holds only in-frame ones; the method was immunoSEQ multiplex PCR. The data show over 150,000 clones, around four fifths seen once. Material: PBMCs or T cells enriched from blood (not recorded which). The sequence was collected from a man aged 45-60 years who had recovered from COVID-19.

This CDR3 reads CASSPGTSGGIQETQYF. The CDR3, as DNA: TGTGCCAGCTCACCCGGGACTAGCGGGGGGATCCAAGAGACCCAGTACTTC. V gene TRBV18 combines with J gene TRBJ2-5; 15 bases are a match to TRBD2. V lost 3 bases to trimming and J lost 1 base; unmatched junction nucleotides: 3. The CDR3 has 17 amino acids. The V gene's germline CDR1 is KGHSH and CDR2 LQKENI.